This TCR beta chain was profiled in a study of regulatory T cells in long-lasting Graves disease. Sample time point: persistent/refractory GD, antithyroid drugs over 5 years with positive TRAb. Researchers made the TCR library from RNA that was extracted from PBMCs. To make TCR beta libraries, researchers used iRepertoire HTBI primers and Arm-PCR of CDR3 regions. Under the authors' procedure: Sample data revealed approximately 56 TRBV and 14 TRBJ segments. One entry per CDR3 protein results from TCRdb running MiXCR on the multiplex PCR reads. The V and J calls here are based on TCRdb, not the publication. The table shows some 370,000 distinct CDR3 sequences, with about 23% occurring only once. With regard to this clonotype: Its specificity is unknown.

General study results and limits: Accuracy might have suffered from few samples. Favored usage of TRBV28, TRBJ1-2 and TRBJ2-5 was recorded in persistent disease. A greater number of public clonotypes (roughly 2,700) was shared by persistent patients than by new patients (approximately 880).

Germline V gene sequence: CDR1 SGHAT, CDR2 FQNNGV. The V segment lost 5 bases and the J segment 4 bases; nucleotides outside the gene matches: 9. CDR3 length: 15 residues. The sample consisted of peripheral blood mononuclear cells (PBMCs), taken when the disease was refractory, from a patient treated with antithyroid drugs. The receptor's source is a woman aged 40 to 50 with Graves disease. The rearrangement uses TRBV11-2 and TRBJ1-1; 8 bases align to TRBD1. CDR3 nucleotide sequence: TGTGCCAGCAGCCCCGGGACAGGTCGGTTCACTGAAGCTTTCTTT. It specifies CASSPGTGRFTEAFF.